The 27 T cell receptor beta chains presented below share a single source sample, sequenced in a study of cytotoxic CD8 clonotypes in ibrutinib-treated CLL. Clones were sequenced by immunoSEQ multiplex PCR, and TCRdb holds only the in-frame ones, with some missing. Here the sample spans around 160,000 clones, around 84% being singletons. The sequences come from PBMCs, collected after 12 months of ibrutinib treatment. These receptors all stem from a human donor with chronic lymphocytic leukemia.

The V gene is TRBV18, the J gene TRBJ1-1; D is undetermined. Looked up from germline, CDR1 is KGHSH and CDR2 is LQKENI. V gave up 3 bases and J gave up 4 bases, with 9 bases separating them. The CDR3 sequence is 13 residues long. CDR3 coding DNA: TGTGCCAGCTCACCCGCGGAGGCCACTGAAGCTTTCTTT. This codes for CASSPAEATEAFF.

V gene TRBV15 combines with J gene TRBJ2-3; 9 positions agree with TRBD2. Looked up from germline, CDR1 is LNHNV and CDR2 is YYDKDF (reference sequence). The CDR3 spans 18 residues. The V gene end was trimmed by 1 base and the J gene end by 0 bases; junction bases not matched to a gene: 8. The CDR3 spells CATSRGSAGGISTDTQYF. DNA for the CDR3: TGTGCCACCAGCAGAGGTTCGGCGGGGGGGATTAGCACAGATACGCAGTATTTT.

A single count supports this clone. J is TRBJ1-2 and V is TRBV30, with D uncertain. Trimming took 0 bases from V and 6 from J, leaving 14 bases between them. The CDR3 runs 14 residues. Germline CDR1 and CDR2: GTSNPN and SVGIG (reference sequence). The CDR3 loop reads CAWSVRSLLHGYTF. CDR3 DNA: TGTGCCTGGAGTGTACGGTCCCTCCTTCATGGCTACACCTTC.

The chain has TRBV28 and TRBJ1-1; D remains ambiguous. There are 16 residues in the CDR3. The germline gives CDR1 MDHEN, CDR2 SYDVKM. V dropped 1 base and J dropped 3 bases, with 15 bases sitting between them. This CDR3 reads CASSLSPARSDTEAFF. CDR3 nucleotide sequence: TGTGCCAGCAGTTTATCTCCAGCCCGGTCGGACACTGAAGCTTTCTTT.

This clone has just one count. The J gene is TRBJ1-2, the V gene TRBV15; perhaps TRBD1 as D (6 bases). Trimming cost V 0 bases and J 4 bases, with 12 bases left between them. CDR1 LNHNV and CDR2 YYDKDF come from the germline V gene (reference sequence). This CDR3 region has 15 residues. The CDR3 DNA follows: TGTGCCACCAGCAGAGATACAGGGAAGGGCTATGGCTACACCTTC. It specifies CATSRDTGKGYGYTF.

V usage is TRBV6-1 and J usage is TRBJ1-2; the D gene is possibly TRBD1 (5 bases). There are 13 residues in the CDR3. CDR1 and CDR2 (germline): MNHNS, SASEGT. The germline V and J ends were trimmed by 2 bases and 8 bases, with 12 bases remaining between them. CDR3 DNA: TGTGCCAGCAGTGAAACAGGTACCAGGGGCTACACCTTC. It translates to CASSETGTRGYTF.

V usage is TRBV9 and J usage is TRBJ2-1; 7 nucleotides agree with TRBD1. The junction had 4 bases not matched to a gene; V was cut back by 0 bases and J by 4 bases. This CDR3 region has 15 residues. The V gene's germline CDR1 is SGDLS and CDR2 YYNGEE. The CDR3 loop reads CASSVVGGSYNEQFF. Written as DNA, the CDR3 is TGTGCCAGCAGCGTAGTAGGGGGCAGTTACAATGAGCAGTTCTTC.

The chain couples TRBV7-9 to TRBJ1-4; TRBD1 might be the D (5 bases). The V end lost 1 base, the J end lost 1 base, and 7 bases lay between the germline ends. The CDR3 has 15 amino acids. The germline V gene encodes CDR1 SEHNR and CDR2 FQNEAQ (reference sequence). CDR3 residues: CASSLEGLTNEKLFF. The CDR3 bases are TGTGCCAGCAGCTTAGAGGGGTTAACTAATGAAAAACTGTTTTTT.

This clone was detected a few times. The rearrangement uses TRBV7-2 and TRBJ1-5, with TRBD1 matching over 7 bases. The CDR3 has 15 amino acids. Trimming took 5 bases from V and 1 from J; bases not matched to a gene: 5. CDR1 is SGHTA, CDR2 FQGNSA, per germline. Here the CDR3 DNA reads TGTGCCAGCAGCCCCCAGACAGGGAGCAATCAGCCCCAGCATTTT. This sequence encodes CASSPQTGSNQPQHF.

This clone was recorded a few times. This chain joins TRBV6-5 and TRBJ1-3; D gene ambiguous. This CDR3 spans 13 amino acids. The V gene's germline CDR1 is MNHEY and CDR2 SVGAGI. Trimming shortened V by 5 bases and J by 3 bases, and 8 bases separated the two germline ends. Here the CDR3 DNA reads TGTGCCAGCAGTCGGGTCCTTGGAAACACCATATATTTT. Amino acids: CASSRVLGNTIYF.

This chain links TRBV5-1 with TRBJ2-1; 7 bases line up with TRBD2. V lost 5 bases to trimming and J lost 6 bases; unmatched junction nucleotides: 8. The V gene's germline CDR1 is SGHRS and CDR2 YFSETQ. This CDR3 spans 14 amino acids. CDR3 nucleotides: TGCGCCAGCAGACCCACCTCGGGGGGCAATGAGCAGTTCTTC. Protein product: CASRPTSGGNEQFF.

This chain links TRBV6-5 with TRBJ2-2; D not resolved. The V and J ends lost 6 bases and 0 bases respectively, with 8 bases between them. CDR3 length equals 14 residues. Germline CDR1 is MNHEY and CDR2 is SVGAGI. In DNA form, the CDR3 reads TGTGCCAGCAGCCTTCAATCGAACACCGGGGAGCTGTTTTTT. This encodes CASSLQSNTGELFF.

The chain links TRBV7-9 to TRBJ2-7; 7 nucleotides align to TRBD1. V lost 1 base to trimming and J lost 2 bases; unmatched junction nucleotides: 2. CDR1 SEHNR and CDR2 FQNEAQ come from the germline V gene (reference sequence). The CDR3 consists of 14 residues. CDR3 coding DNA: TGTGCCAGCAGCTTAGGCCAGGGGGCCTACGAGCAGTACTTC. This encodes CASSLGQGAYEQYF.

The V and J genes are TRBV5-8 and TRBJ2-7, with TRBD1 matching over 8 bases. The CDR3 is 15 residues long. V was clipped by 4 bases and J by 4 bases; unmatched bases: 10. Germline assignment: CDR1 SGHTS and CDR2 YDEGEE. The CDR3 spells CASSLRPGGMYEQYF. The CDR3 DNA reads as TGTGCCAGCAGCCTCCGTCCAGGGGGCATGTACGAGCAGTACTTC.

With regard to this clone: Since no conserved phenylalanine or tryptophan closes the CDR3, a read error is the likely cause. The DNA is omitted, as the CDR3 cannot be located on it reliably, and the CDR3 follows TCRdb's listing. This chain connects TRBV6-5 to TRBJ2-7. With termini counted, the CDR3 has 11 amino acids. The germline V gene has CDR1 MNHEY and CDR2 SVGAGI. The CDR3 loop reads CASSEDRDPWI.

This sequence joins TRBV7-6 and TRBJ2-2; D not resolved. Trimming pared 5 bases from V and 3 bases from J, leaving 16 bases between. Germline CDR1 SGHVS, CDR2 FNYEAQ. The CDR3 has 16 residues. CDR3 sequence (DNA): TGTGCCAGCAGCCCACGCCAGCCACCCGACACCGGGGAGCTGTTTTTT. It is translated as CASSPRQPPDTGELFF.

The chain couples TRBV18 to TRBJ2-7; D not resolved. The CDR3 totals 15 residues. Trimming left V 8 bases short and J 0 bases short, with 17 bases between. Germline CDR1 and CDR2: KGHSH and LQKENI. The CDR3 sequence is CASSQDLSSSYEQYF. The CDR3 region has the DNA TGTGCCAGCAGCCAAGATTTGTCCAGCTCCTACGAGCAGTACTTC. Drawing the rest from reference TRBV18 and TRBJ2-7, the complete variable domain is NAGVMQNPRHLVRRRGQEARLRCSPMKGHSHVYWYRQLPEEGLKFMVYLQKENIIDESGMPKERFSAEFPKEGPSILRIQQVVRGDSAAYFCASSQDLSSSYEQYFGPGTRLTVT.

J is TRBJ2-7 and V is TRBV7-2, with a weak D call TRBD1 (6 bases). Trimming left V 5 bases short and J 2 bases short, with 13 bases between. Per the germline V gene, CDR1 is SGHTA and CDR2 is FQGNSA. The CDR3 runs to 14 residues. The CDR3 here is CASSQQGTAYEQYF. CDR3 coding DNA: TGTGCCAGCAGCCAGCAGGGGACCGCCTACGAGCAGTACTTC.

This chain connects TRBV5-6 to TRBJ2-3, with 7 bases matching TRBD2. CDR1 and CDR2 from the germline V gene are SGHDT and YYEEEE. The CDR3 is 18 amino acids. J gave up 2 bases and V 4 bases, and 16 bases lay outside the gene matches. CDR3 in amino acids: CASSTLLAALPFTDTQYF. CDR3 DNA: TGTGCCAGCAGCACACTTCTAGCGGCGCTACCTTTCACAGATACGCAGTATTTT.

The rearrangement joins TRBV7-9 to TRBJ1-2, with D possibly being TRBD1 (5 bases). This CDR3 has 16 residues. Trimming cost V 3 bases and J 3 bases, with 17 bases left between them. From germline, CDR1 is SEHNR and CDR2 FQNEAQ (reference sequence). In DNA form, the CDR3 reads TGTGCCAGCAGCTTCAGGGAGGAGTACGGGGACTATGGCTACACCTTC. Translated: CASSFREEYGDYGYTF.

The V gene is TRBV28, the J gene TRBJ2-5, with 7 bases fitting TRBD1. Looked up from germline, CDR1 is MDHEN and CDR2 is SYDVKM. Losses at the gene ends were 5 bases for V and 3 bases for J; bases not matched to a gene: 6. The CDR3 spans 14 residues. This CDR3 is CASSPWTGEETQYF. CDR3 nucleotides: TGTGCCAGCAGTCCGTGGACAGGAGAAGAGACCCAGTACTTC.

The V and J genes are TRBV6-5 and TRBJ2-5; TRBD1 might be the D (6 bases). Trimming removed 2 bases from V and 5 bases from J, with 15 bases in between. Germline values: CDR1 MNHEY, CDR2 SVGAGI. The CDR3 has 15 residues. The CDR3 DNA follows: TGTGCCAGCAGTTACGGGCAGGGTAGGGGGGAGACCCAGTACTTC. Translation gives CASSYGQGRGETQYF.

This rearrangement joins TRBV19 to TRBJ2-3; D call uncertain. Germline V CDR1 and CDR2: LNHDA, SQIVND (reference sequence). The CDR3 covers 15 residues. Trimming stripped 3 bases from V and 4 bases from J, with 14 bases between. The CDR3 sequence: CASSISLLRPDTQYF. The DNA for the CDR3 is TGTGCCAGTAGTATTTCGTTACTACGTCCAGATACGCAGTATTTT. The complete variable domain, with remaining parts taken from reference TRBV19 and TRBJ2-3, reads DGGITQSPKYLFRKEGQNVTLSCEQNLNHDAMYWYRQDPGQGLRLIYYSQIVNDFQKGDIAEGYSVSREKKESFPLTVTSAQKNPTAFYLCASSISLLRPDTQYFGPGTRLTVL.

The rearrangement uses TRBV10-3 and TRBJ2-1, with TRBD2 matching over 10 bases. CDR1 is ENHRY and CDR2 is SYGVKD in the germline V gene. V shed 6 bases, J shed 7 bases, and the junction held 9 bases outside the gene matches. The length of the CDR3 is 15 residues. CDR3 sequence: CAISQLAGARNEQFF. The CDR3 DNA reads as TGTGCCATCAGCCAGCTAGCGGGGGCCAGGAATGAGCAGTTCTTC.

The chain combines TRBV4-3 with TRBJ1-2; D gene unclear. The CDR3 totals 14 residues. The V gene lost 1 base and the J gene lost 3 bases, with 9 bases spanning the gap. Germline V CDR1 and CDR2: LGHNA, YSLEER. CDR3 region: CASSQGRSDYGYTF. CDR3 nucleotide sequence: TGCGCCAGCAGCCAAGGAAGGTCAGACTATGGCTACACCTTC.

V and J are TRBV4-3 and TRBJ2-2, with 10 positions matching TRBD2. With V trimmed by 0 bases and J by 6 bases, 1 base remained unmatched. From germline, CDR1 is LGHNA and CDR2 YSLEER. The CDR3 runs 15 residues. CDR3 in amino acids: CASSQDTSGAGELFF. CDR3 sequence (DNA): TGCGCCAGCAGCCAAGATACTAGCGGGGCCGGGGAGCTGTTTTTT.

The chain combines TRBV28 with TRBJ2-7; no clear D gene. V gave up 3 bases and J gave up 4 bases, with 7 bases separating them. Germline CDR1 MDHEN, CDR2 SYDVKM. The CDR3 runs 12 residues. CDR3 DNA sequence: TGTGCCAGCAGTTTTGGAATATACGAGCAGTACTTC. It specifies CASSFGIYEQYF.